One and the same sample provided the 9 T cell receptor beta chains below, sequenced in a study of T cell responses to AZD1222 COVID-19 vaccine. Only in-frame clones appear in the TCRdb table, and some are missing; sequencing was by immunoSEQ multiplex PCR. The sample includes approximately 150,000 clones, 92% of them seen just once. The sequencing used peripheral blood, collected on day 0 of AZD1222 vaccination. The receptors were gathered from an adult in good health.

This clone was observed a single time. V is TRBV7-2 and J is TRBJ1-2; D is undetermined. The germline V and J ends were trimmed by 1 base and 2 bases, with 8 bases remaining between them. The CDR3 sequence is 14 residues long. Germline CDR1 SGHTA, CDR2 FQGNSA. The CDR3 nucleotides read TGTGCCAGCAGCTTAGTTTCTGCGAACTATGGCTACACCTTC. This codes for CASSLVSANYGYTF. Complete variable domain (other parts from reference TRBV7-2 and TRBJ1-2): GAGVSQSPSNKVTEKGKDVELRCDPISGHTALYWYRQSLGQGLEFLIYFQGNSAPDKSGLPSDRFSAERTGGSVSTLTIQRTQQEDSAVYLCASSLVSANYGYTFGSGTRLTVV.

The CDR3 nucleotides read TGCAGTGCTAGTACGCTAGCGGGGGGGCATCTCACCTACGAGCAGTACTTC. This sequence encodes CSASTLAGGHLTYEQYF. This chain uses TRBV20-1 with TRBJ2-7; 12 nucleotides match TRBD2. Germline V gene lookup returns CDR1 DFQATT and CDR2 SNEGSKA (reference sequence). V gave up 3 bases and J gave up 2 bases; unmatched junction bases: 11. The CDR3 extends over 17 amino acids.

CDR3 in DNA: TGTGCCAGCAGTTACTCGGGCATCCCGGATAGCAATCAGCCCCAGCATTTT. This sequence encodes CASSYSGIPDSNQPQHF. V is TRBV6-2 or TRBV6-3 and J is TRBJ1-5; D unclear. The V gene's germline CDR1 is MNHEY and CDR2 SVGEGT. Trimming pared 0 bases from V and 0 bases from J, leaving 12 bases between. This CDR3 spans 17 amino acids.

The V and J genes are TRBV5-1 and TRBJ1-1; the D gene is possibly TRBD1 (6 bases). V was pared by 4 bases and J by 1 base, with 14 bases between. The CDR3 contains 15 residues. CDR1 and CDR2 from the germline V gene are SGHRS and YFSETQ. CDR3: CASSAQGQTNTEAFF. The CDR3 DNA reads TGCGCCAGCAGCGCTCAAGGACAGACGAACACTGAAGCTTTCTTT.

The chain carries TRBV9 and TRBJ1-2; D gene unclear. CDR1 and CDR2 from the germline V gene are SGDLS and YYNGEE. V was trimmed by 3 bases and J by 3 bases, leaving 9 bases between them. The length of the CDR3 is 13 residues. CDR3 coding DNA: TGTGCCAGCAGCGCCAGCGGGCACTATGGCTACACCTTC. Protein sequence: CASSASGHYGYTF.

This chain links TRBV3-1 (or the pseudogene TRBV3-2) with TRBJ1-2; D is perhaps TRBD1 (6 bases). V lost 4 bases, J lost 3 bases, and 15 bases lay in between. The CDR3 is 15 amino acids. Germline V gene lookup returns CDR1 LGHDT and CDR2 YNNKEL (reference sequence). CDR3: CASSPREGGYYGYTF. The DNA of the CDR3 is TGTGCCAGCAGCCCTCGGGAGGGGGGATACTATGGCTACACCTTC.

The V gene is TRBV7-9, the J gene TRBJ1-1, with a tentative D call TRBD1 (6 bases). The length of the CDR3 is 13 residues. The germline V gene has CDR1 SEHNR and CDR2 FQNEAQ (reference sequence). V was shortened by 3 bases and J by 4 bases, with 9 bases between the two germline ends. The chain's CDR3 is CASSFVGGTEAFF. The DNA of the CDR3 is TGTGCCAGCAGCTTCGTAGGGGGCACTGAAGCTTTCTTT.

The CDR3 reads CASSSQVHSNQPQHF. The CDR3 nucleotides are TGTGCCAGTAGTAGCCAGGTTCATAGCAATCAGCCCCAGCATTTT. The genes are TRBV19 and TRBJ1-5; D gene ambiguous. Trimming stripped 4 bases from V and 0 bases from J, with 10 bases between. This CDR3 has 15 residues. From germline, CDR1 is LNHDA and CDR2 SQIVND (reference sequence).

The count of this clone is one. The DNA of the CDR3 is TGTGCCAGCAGCTCCACTAGCGGGGGTCTCAATGAGCAGTTCTTC. Translation gives CASSSTSGGLNEQFF. This rearrangement joins TRBV11-2 to TRBJ2-1, with 11 nucleotides matching TRBD2. Germline V gives CDR1 SGHAT, CDR2 FQNNGV. Trimming at V came to 4 bases and at J to 6 bases, leaving 5 bases not matched to a gene. The CDR3 is 15 residues long.